This T cell receptor (beta chain) was captured in a study of blood T cells in healthy people across ages. About this clonotype itself: The junction differs from germline at one of its ends, possibly a read error.

Germline CDR1 reads LGHDT; CDR2 reads YNNKEL (reference sequence). The CDR3 sequence is 17 residues long. A second PCR of roughly 6 to 12 cycles used a sample-barcoded 5' primer and a J-beta primer mix. Each TCR beta cDNA got a 12-nucleotide random molecular identifier. TCRdb reanalysed the 5' RACE reads using MiXCR and keeps one entry per CDR3 protein. The sample has almost 550,000 distinct CDR3 sequences, more than 20% seen once. These same records also appear under a second study, on T cells of mothers and their children. According to that study: An overlap that was slightly higher, though non-significant, was seen in related mother-child pairs versus unrelated pairs.

The origin of this receptor is a boy under 18 in good health. The specimen was blood. The V gene is TRBV3-1, the J gene TRBJ2-1; 15 nucleotides match TRBD2. The CDR3 coding sequence is TGTGCCAGCAGCCAAGATGGACTAGCGGGGGGGGACAATGAGCAGGTCTTC. It specifies CASSQDGLAGGDNEQVF.